These 11 T cell receptor beta chains came from one sample sequenced in a study of blood T cell repertoires in COVID-19. Assay used: immunoSEQ multiplex PCR; TCRdb lists only in-frame clones, some missing. Found here are roughly 34,000 clones, 85% of them singletons; the top ten hold more than 7.5%. Sequences were obtained from peripheral blood. All receptors come from a man older than 75 with active COVID-19.

This chain joins TRBV6-5 and TRBJ2-2; 13 bases match TRBD2. The CDR3 is 15 residues long. CDR1 and CDR2 from the germline V gene are MNHEY and SVGAGI. V was pared by 9 bases and J by 4 bases, with 5 bases of the junction left unmatched. The CDR3 DNA is TGTGCCAGTTCCGGGACTAGCGGGGTCACCGGGGAGCTGTTTTTT. Protein: CASSGTSGVTGELFF.

The V gene is TRBV2, the J gene TRBJ2-2; 7 bases are a match to TRBD2. The CDR3 is made up of 16 amino acids. Losses at the gene ends were 6 bases for V and 4 bases for J; bases not matched to a gene: 11. CDR1 is SNHLY, CDR2 FYNNEI, per germline. As DNA, the CDR3 is TGTGCCAGCAGGCCGGGCGGGGGTCTTGGCACCGGGGAGCTGTTTTTT. Translated: CASRPGGGLGTGELFF.

The CDR3 region is CASSLYTGGNTEAFF. DNA of the CDR3: TGTGCCAGCAGTTTGTACACAGGGGGCAACACTGAAGCTTTCTTT. V usage is TRBV27 and J usage is TRBJ1-1; 9 bases align to TRBD1. Per germline, CDR1 MNHEY and CDR2 SMNVEV (reference sequence). The ends lost 3 bases at V and 2 bases at J; junction bases unmatched: 4. The CDR3 contains 15 residues.

The V and J genes are TRBV14 and TRBJ1-2; 7 positions match TRBD1. The CDR3 spans 15 residues. The junction had 6 bases not matched to a gene; V was cut back by 2 bases and J by 3 bases. Germline CDR1 reads SGHDN; CDR2 reads FVKESK. This CDR3 reads CASSQHGGQHYGYTF. CDR3 coding DNA: TGTGCCAGCAGCCAACACGGGGGACAGCACTATGGCTACACCTTC.

The chain recombines TRBV7-6 with TRBJ1-4; 7 bases match TRBD1. The CDR3 has 16 amino acids. The V gene's germline CDR1 is SGHVS and CDR2 FNYEAQ. Losses at the gene ends were 0 bases for V and 6 bases for J; bases not matched to a gene: 7. DNA for the CDR3: TGTGCCAGCAGCTTAGCCCGGACAGGTGGGGATGAAAAACTGTTTTTT. As protein: CASSLARTGGDEKLFF.

The chain is built from TRBV27 and TRBJ2-1, with 12 bases fitting TRBD1. The germline V gene encodes CDR1 MNHEY and CDR2 SMNVEV (reference sequence). Unmatched junction bases numbered 7, after V lost 6 bases and J lost 10 bases. The CDR3 totals 14 residues. CDR3: CASSPGQGATEQFF. The CDR3 region has the DNA TGTGCCAGCAGCCCGGGACAGGGGGCTACAGAGCAGTTCTTC.

The gene calls are TRBV6-5 and TRBJ2-5; weak D call: TRBD1 (6 bases). There are 14 residues in the CDR3. CDR1 and CDR2 from the germline V gene are MNHEY and SVGAGI. V was pared by 5 bases and J by 5 bases, with 15 bases between. The CDR3 bases are TGTGCCAGCAGTCCCGTCAGGGGTATTGAGACCCAGTACTTC. It is translated as CASSPVRGIETQYF.

This clone appeared a few times. The DNA of the CDR3 is TGTGCCACCAGTGACCCAACCCTGGGGCGAGGGGCCAACGTCCTGACTTTC. Translation: CATSDPTLGRGANVLTF. This chain connects TRBV24-1 to TRBJ2-6; D is possibly TRBD1 (5 bases). Deletions cut 4 bases from V and 4 bases from J, with 16 bases between. CDR1 and CDR2 (germline): KGHDR, SFDVKD. The CDR3 consists of 17 residues.

The rearrangement joins TRBV19 to TRBJ2-1; 14 positions match TRBD2. CDR3 length: 16 residues. After removal of 7 bases from V and 3 bases from J, the junction contained 5 bases not matched to a gene. CDR1 is LNHDA and CDR2 is SQIVND in the germline V gene (reference sequence). CDR3 in DNA: TGTGCCAGTACCGGGACTAGCGGGGGATTCTACAATGAGCAGTTCTTC. Encoded protein: CASTGTSGGFYNEQFF.

The V and J genes are TRBV15 and TRBJ1-2; D ambiguous. CDR1 and CDR2 (germline): LNHNV, YYDKDF (reference sequence). The CDR3 has 12 amino acids. V shed 9 bases and J shed 7 bases, with 15 bases lying between them. In DNA, the CDR3 is TGTGCCACGGGAAGGGATGGAGGTGGCTACACCTTC. Translation: CATGRDGGGYTF.

V usage is TRBV4-1 and J usage is TRBJ2-1, with 10 positions matching TRBD1. Germline assignment: CDR1 MGHRA and CDR2 YSYEKL. This CDR3 has 17 residues. Trimming cost V 2 bases and J 6 bases; bases outside gene matches: 10. CDR3 amino acids: CASSQPSRDRGANEQFF. The CDR3 bases are TGCGCCAGCAGCCAACCCTCCCGGGACAGGGGTGCCAATGAGCAGTTCTTC.